The source of this T cell receptor beta chain is a study of Tregs in tolerant kidney transplant recipients. Study findings and constraints: Validation in larger populations is needed because few patients were studied.

The table came from immunoSEQ multiplex PCR; TCRdb's copy has only in-frame clones and leaves some out. The sample has roughly 120,000 clones; approximately 90% are singletons. Concerning this clone itself: Its antigen is not identified.

Unstimulated Tregs (CD4+CD25+CD127-) and CD4+CD25- non-Tregs were sorted from PBMCs. CDR1 and CDR2 from the germline V gene are SGDLS and YYNGEE. V lost 3 bases to trimming and J lost 7 bases, with 20 bases between them. The CDR3 length is 16 residues. V usage is TRBV9 and J usage is TRBJ2-1; D might be TRBD1 or TRBD2, each matching 6 bases. Sequenced material: CD4+ T cells from blood. This TCR was recovered from a human donor in good health. In DNA, the CDR3 is TGTGCCAGCAGCGCCTTTGGGGCAGGGGCGGGGAATGAGCAGTTCTTC. This codes for CASSAFGAGAGNEQFF. Full variable domain (remainder filled in from reference TRBV9 and TRBJ2-1): DSGVTQTPKHLITATGQRVTLRCSPRSGDLSVYWYQQSLDQGLQFLIQYYNGEERAKGNILERFSAQQFPDLHSELNLSSLELGDSALYFCASSAFGAGAGNEQFFGPGTRLTVL.